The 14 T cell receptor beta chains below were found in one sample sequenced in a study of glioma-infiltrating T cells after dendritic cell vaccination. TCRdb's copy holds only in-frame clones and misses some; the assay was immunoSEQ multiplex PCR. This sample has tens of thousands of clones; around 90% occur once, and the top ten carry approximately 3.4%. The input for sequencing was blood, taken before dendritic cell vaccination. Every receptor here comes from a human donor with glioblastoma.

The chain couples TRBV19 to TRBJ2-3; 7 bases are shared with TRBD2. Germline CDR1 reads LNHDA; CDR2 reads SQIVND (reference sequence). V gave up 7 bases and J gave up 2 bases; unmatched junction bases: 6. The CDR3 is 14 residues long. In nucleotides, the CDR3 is TGTGCCAGTAAGGAAGCGGGGCACACAGATACGCAGTATTTT. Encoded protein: CASKEAGHTDTQYF.

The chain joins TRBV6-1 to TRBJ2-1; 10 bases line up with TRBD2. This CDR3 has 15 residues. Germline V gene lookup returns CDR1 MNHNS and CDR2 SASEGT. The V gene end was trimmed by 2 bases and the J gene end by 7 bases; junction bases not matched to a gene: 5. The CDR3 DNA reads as TGTGCCAGCAGTGAAAACAGCGGGGGGGCAAATGAGCAGTTCTTC. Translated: CASSENSGGANEQFF.

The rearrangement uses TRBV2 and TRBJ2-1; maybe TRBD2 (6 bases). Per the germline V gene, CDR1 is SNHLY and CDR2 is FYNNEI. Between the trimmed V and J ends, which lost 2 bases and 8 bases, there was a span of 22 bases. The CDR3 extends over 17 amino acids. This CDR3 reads CASSELAGLNPVDEQFF. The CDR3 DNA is TGTGCCAGCAGTGAATTGGCGGGGCTCAACCCAGTCGATGAGCAGTTCTTC.

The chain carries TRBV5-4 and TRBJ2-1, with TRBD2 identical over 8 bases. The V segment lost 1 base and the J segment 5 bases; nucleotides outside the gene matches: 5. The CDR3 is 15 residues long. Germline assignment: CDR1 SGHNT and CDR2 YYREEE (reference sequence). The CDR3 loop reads CASSLTSGKNNEQFF. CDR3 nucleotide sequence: TGTGCCAGCAGCTTGACTAGCGGAAAGAACAATGAGCAGTTCTTC.

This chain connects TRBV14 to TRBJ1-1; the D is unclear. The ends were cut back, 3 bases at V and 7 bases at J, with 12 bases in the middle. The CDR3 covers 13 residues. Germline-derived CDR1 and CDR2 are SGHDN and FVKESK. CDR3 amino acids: CASSQWAGGEAFF. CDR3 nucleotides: TGTGCCAGCAGCCAGTGGGCGGGCGGTGAAGCTTTCTTT.

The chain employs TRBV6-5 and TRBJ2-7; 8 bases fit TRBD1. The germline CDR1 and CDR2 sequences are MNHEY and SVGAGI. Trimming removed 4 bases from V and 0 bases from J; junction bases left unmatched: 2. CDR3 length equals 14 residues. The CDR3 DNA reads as TGTGCCAGCAGTTGGACAGGGAGCTCCTACGAGCAGTACTTC. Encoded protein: CASSWTGSSYEQYF.

CDR3 sequence: CASRSPGGNSPLHF. The CDR3 bases are TGTGCCAGCAGATCCCCAGGGGGGAATTCACCCCTCCACTTT. The chain couples TRBV28 to TRBJ1-6; 7 nucleotides agree with TRBD1. Germline CDR1 MDHEN, CDR2 SYDVKM. The CDR3 has 14 amino acids. V lost 6 bases and J lost 7; bases outside the gene matches: 6.

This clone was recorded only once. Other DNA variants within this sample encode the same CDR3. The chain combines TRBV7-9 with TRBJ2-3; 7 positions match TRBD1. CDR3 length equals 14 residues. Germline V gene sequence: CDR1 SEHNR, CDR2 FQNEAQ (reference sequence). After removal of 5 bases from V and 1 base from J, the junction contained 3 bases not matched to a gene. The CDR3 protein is CASSRTGGTDTQYF. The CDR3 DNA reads TGTGCCAGCAGCAGGACAGGCGGCACAGATACGCAGTATTTT.

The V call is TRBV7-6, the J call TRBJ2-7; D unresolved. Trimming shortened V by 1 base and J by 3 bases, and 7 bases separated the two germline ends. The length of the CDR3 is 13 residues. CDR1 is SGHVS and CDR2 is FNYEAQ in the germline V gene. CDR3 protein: CASSLEVSYEQYF. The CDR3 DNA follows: TGTGCCAGCAGCTTAGAAGTTAGCTACGAGCAGTACTTC.

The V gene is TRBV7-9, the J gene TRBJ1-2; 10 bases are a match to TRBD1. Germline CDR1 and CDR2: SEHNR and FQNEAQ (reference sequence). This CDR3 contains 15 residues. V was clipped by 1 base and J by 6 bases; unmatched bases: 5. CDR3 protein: CASSLVLDRGHGYTF. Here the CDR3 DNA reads TGTGCCAGCAGCTTAGTTTTAGACAGGGGGCATGGCTACACCTTC.

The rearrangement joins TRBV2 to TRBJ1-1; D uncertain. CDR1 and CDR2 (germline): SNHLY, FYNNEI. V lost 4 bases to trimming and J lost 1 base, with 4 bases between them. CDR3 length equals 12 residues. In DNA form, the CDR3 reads TGTGCCAGCAGTGGGCAGAACACTGAAGCTTTCTTT. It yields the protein CASSGQNTEAFF.

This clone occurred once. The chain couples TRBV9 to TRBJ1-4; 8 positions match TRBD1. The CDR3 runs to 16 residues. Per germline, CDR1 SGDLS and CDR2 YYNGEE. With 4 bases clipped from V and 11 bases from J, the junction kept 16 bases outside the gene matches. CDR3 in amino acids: CASSTTTGAAGGKLFF. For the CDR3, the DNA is TGTGCCAGCAGCACAACGACAGGGGCCGCCGGTGGGAAACTGTTTTTT.

CDR3 amino acids: CASSPSDEQFF. The CDR3, as DNA: TGTGCCAGCAGCCCGAGTGATGAGCAGTTCTTC. The V and J genes are TRBV7-9 and TRBJ2-1; D uncertain. This CDR3 has 11 residues. CDR1 is SEHNR and CDR2 is FQNEAQ in the germline V gene (reference sequence). The ends were cut back, 5 bases at V and 8 bases at J, with 7 bases in the middle.

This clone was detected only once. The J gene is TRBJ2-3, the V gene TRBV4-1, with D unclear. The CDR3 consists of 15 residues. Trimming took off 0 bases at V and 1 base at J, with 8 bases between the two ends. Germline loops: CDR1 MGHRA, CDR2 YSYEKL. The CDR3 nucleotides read TGCGCCAGCAGCCAAGATCAGGCAGGCACAGATACGCAGTATTTT. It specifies CASSQDQAGTDTQYF.